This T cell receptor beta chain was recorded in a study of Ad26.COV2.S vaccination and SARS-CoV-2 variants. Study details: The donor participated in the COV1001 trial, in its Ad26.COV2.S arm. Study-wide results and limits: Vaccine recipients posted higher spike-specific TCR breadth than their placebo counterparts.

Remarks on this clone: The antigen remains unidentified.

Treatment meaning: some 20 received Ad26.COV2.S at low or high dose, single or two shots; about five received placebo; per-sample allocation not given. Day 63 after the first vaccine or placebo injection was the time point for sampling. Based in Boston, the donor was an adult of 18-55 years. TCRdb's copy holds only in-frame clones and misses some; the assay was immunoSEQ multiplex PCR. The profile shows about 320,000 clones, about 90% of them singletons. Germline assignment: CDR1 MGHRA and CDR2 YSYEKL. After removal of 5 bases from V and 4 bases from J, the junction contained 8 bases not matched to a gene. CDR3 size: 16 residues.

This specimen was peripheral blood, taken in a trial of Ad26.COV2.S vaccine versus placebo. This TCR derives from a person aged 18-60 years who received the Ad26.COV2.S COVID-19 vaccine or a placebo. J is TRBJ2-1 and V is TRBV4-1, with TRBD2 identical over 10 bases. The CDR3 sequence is CASSKMGLAQYNEQFF. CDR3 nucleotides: TGCGCCAGCAGCAAAATGGGACTAGCGCAATACAATGAGCAGTTCTTC.